This TCR beta chain is from a study of vaccination effects on CD4 cells after COVID-19. Study-level results: Sampling in the study covered few convalescent patients and included no early post-infection timepoints.

ViraFEST used viral peptide pools to expand antigen-specific CD4+ T cells before sequencing. When less than 11 days of culture had elapsed, CD4+ T cells were isolated. Participants got two doses of BNT162b2 or mRNA-1273 vaccine. Half-medium changes using IL-2 medium occurred on days 3 and 7. TCRdb's copy holds only in-frame clones and misses some; the assay was immunoSEQ multiplex PCR. The repertoire includes about 59,000 clones, around 80% of them detected once, and less than 2.5% sits in the top ten. Of note for this clone: Its target is not known.

The CDR3 totals 13 residues. CDR1 is SNHLY and CDR2 is FYNNEI in the germline V gene. Trimming shortened V by 5 bases and J by 3 bases, and 10 bases separated the two germline ends. The rearrangement uses TRBV2 and TRBJ1-2; D ambiguous. This sample comprised CD4+ T cells from PBMCs cultured with HCoV-OC43 spike peptides, obtained after COVID-19 vaccination. Subset in this sample: HCoV-OC43 spike overlapping peptide pool stimulation. This receptor was identified in a human donor who received a COVID-19 vaccine. CDR3 protein: CASSWAAYYGYTF. The CDR3 DNA sequence: TGTGCCAGCAGTTGGGCCGCGTACTATGGCTACACCTTC.